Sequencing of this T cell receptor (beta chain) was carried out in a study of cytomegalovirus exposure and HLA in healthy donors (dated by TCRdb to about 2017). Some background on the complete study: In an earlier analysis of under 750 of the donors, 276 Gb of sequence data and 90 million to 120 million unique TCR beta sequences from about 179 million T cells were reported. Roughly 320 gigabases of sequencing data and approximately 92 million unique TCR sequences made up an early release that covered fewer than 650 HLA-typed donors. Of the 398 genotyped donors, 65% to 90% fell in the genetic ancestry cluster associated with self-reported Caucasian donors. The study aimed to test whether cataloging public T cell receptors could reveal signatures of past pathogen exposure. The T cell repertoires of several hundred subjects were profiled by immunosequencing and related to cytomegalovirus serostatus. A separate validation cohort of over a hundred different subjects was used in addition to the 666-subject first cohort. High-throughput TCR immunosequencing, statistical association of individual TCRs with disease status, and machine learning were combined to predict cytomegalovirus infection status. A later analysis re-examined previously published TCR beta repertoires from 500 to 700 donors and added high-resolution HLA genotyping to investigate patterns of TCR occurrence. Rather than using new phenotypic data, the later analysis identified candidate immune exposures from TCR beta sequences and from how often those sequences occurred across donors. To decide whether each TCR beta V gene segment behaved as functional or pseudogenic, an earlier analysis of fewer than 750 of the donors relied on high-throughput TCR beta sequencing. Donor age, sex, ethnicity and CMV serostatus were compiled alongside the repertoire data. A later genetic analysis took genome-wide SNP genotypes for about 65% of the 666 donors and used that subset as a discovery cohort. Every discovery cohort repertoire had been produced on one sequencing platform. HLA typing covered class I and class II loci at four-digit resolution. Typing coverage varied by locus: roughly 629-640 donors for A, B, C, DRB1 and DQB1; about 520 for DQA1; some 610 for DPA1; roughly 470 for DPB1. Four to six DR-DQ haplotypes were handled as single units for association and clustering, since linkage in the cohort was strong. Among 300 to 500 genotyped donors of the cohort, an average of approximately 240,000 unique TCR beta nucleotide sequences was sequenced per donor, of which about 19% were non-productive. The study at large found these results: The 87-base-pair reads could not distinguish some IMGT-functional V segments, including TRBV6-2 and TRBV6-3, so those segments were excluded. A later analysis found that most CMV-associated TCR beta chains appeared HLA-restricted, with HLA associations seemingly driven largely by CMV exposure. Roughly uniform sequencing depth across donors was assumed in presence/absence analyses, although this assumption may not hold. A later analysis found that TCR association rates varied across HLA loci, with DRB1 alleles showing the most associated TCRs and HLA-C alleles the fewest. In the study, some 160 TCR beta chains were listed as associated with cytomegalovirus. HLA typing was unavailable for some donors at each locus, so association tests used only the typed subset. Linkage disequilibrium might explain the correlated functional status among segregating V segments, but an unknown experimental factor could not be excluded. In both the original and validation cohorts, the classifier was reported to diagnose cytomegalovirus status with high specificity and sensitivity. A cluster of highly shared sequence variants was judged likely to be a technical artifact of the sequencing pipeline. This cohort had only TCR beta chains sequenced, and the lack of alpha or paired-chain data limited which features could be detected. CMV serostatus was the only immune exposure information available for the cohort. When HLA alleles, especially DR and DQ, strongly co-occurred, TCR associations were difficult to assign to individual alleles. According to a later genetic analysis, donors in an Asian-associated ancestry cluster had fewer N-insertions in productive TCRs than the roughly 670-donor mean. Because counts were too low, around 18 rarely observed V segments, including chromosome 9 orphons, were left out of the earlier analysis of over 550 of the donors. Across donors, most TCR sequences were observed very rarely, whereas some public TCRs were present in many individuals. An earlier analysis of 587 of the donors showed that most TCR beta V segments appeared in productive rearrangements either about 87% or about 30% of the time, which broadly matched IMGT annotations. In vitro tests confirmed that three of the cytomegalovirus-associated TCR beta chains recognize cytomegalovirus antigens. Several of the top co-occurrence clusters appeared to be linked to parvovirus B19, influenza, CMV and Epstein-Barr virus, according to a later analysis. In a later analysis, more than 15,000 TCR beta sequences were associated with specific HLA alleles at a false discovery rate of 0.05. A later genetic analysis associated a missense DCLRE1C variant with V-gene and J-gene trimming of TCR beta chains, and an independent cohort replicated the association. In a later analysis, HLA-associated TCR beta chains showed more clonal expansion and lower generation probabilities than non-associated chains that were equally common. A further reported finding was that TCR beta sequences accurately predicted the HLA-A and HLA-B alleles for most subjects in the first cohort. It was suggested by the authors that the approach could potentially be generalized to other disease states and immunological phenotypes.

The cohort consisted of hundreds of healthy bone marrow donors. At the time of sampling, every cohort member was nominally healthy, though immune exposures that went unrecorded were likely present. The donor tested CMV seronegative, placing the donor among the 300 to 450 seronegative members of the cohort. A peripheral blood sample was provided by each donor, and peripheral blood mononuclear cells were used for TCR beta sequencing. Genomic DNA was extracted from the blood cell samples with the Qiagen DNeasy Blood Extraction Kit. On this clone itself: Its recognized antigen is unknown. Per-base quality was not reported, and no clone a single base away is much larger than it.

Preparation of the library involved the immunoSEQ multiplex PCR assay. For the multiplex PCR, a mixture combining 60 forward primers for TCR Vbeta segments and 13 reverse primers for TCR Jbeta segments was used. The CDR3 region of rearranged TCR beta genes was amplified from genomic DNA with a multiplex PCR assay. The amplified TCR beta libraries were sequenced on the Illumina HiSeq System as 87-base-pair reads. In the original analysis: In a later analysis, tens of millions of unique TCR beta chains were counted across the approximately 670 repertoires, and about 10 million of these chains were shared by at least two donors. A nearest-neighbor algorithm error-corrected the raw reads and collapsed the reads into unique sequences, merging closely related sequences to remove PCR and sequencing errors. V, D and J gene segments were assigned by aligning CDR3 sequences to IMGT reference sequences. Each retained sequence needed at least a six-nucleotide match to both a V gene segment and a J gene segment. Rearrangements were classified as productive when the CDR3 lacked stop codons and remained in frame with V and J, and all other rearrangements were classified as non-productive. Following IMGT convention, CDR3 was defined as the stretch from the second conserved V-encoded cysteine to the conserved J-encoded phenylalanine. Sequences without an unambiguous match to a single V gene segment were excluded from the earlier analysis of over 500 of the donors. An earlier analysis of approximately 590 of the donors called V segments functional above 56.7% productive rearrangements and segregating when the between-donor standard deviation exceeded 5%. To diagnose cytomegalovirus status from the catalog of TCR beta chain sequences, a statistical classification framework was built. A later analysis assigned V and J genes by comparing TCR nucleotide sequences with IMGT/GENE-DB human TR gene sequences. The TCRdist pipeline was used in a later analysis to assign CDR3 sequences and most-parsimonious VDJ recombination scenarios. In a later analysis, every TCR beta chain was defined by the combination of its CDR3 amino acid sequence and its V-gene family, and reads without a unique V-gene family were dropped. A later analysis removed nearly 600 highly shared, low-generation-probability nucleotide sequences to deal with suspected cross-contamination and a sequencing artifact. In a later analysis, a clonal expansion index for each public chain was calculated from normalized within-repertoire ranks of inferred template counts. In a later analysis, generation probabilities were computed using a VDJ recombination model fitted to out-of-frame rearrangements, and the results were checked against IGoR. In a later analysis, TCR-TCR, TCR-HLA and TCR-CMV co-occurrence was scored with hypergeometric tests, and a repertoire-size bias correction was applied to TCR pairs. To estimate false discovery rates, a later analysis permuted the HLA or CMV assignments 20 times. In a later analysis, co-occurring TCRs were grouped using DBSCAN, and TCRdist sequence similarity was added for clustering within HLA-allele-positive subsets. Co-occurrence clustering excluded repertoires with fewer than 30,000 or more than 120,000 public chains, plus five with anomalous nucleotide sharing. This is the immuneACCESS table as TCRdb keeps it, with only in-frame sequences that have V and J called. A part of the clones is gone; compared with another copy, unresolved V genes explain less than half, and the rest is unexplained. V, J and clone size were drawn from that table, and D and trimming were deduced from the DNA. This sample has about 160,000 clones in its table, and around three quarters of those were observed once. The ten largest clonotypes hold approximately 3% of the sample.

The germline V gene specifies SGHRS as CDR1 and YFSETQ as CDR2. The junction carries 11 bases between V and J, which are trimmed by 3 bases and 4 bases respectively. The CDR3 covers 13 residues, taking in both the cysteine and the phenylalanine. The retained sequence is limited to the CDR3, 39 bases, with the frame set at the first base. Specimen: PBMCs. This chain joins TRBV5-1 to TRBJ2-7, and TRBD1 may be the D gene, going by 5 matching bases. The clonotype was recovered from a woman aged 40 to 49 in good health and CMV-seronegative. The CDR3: CASSYQTGYEQYF. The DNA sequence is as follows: TGCGCCAGCAGCTATCAAACAGGTTACGAGCAGTACTTC.